The clone carrying this T cell receptor (beta chain) was detected a few times. This table comes from immunoSEQ multiplex PCR, and its TCRdb copy is limited to in-frame clones, with some not included. The sample has hundreds of thousands of clones, roughly 80% seen once; the top ten hold approximately 5%. The sample is drawn from a study of blood T cell repertoires in COVID-19. Trimming removed 2 bases from V and 0 bases from J, with 8 bases in between. The CDR3 has 14 amino acids. CDR1 and CDR2 from the germline V gene are SGHTS and YDEGEE. Sequenced input: PBMCs or T cells enriched from blood (not recorded which). The J gene is TRBJ1-1, the V gene TRBV5-8; a possible D gene is TRBD1 (6 bases). The clonotype comes from a man aged 35 to 55 who had been exposed to COVID-19. This CDR3 is CASSFQGMNTEAFF. The CDR3 DNA reads TGTGCCAGCAGCTTTCAGGGGATGAACACTGAAGCTTTCTTT.